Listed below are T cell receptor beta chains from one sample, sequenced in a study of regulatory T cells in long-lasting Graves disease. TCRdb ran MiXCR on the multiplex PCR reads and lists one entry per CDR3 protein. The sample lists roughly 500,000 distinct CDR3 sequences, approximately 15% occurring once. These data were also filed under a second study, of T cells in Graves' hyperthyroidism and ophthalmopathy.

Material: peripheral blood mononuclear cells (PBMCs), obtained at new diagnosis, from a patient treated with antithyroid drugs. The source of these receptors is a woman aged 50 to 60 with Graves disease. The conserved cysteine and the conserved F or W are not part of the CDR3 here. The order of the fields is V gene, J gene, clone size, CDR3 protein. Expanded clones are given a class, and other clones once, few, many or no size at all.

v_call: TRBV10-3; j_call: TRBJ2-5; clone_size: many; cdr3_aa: AISPGLAGGPDETQY
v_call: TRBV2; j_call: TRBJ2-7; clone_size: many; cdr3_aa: ASSEYPGGGYEQY
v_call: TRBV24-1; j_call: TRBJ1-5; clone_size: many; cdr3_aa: ATSDPGFPNQPQH
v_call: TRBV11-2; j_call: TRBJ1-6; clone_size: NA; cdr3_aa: ASSFAGGFGNSPLH
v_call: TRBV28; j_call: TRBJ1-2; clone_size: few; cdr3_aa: ASRNRGRYYGYT
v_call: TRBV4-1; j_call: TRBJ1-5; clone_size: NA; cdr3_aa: ASSQVVAGLGPKPQH
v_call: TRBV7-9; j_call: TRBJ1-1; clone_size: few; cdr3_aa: ASSPQEGNTEAF
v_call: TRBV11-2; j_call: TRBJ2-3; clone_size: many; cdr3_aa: ASSPTGSGTDTQY
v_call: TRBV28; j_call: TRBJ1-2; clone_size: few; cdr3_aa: ASSRYLKTVNYGYT
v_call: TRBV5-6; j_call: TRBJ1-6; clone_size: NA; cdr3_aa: ASSRRGRSLQNSPLH
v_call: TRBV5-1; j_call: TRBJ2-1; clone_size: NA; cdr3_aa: ASSLSGRVYNEQF
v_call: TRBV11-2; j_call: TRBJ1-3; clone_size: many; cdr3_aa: ASSLYTGTEGNTIY
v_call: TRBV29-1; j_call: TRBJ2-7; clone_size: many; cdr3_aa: SVEDFGDKGYEQY
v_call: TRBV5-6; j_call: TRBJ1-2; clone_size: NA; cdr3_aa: ASSSTGGGYGYT
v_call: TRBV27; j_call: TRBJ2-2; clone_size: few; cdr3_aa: ASGLAGDWSGELF
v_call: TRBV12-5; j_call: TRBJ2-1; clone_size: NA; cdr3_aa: ASGLGSAGNNEQF
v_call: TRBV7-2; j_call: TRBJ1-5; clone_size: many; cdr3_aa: ASSLEEWNQPQH
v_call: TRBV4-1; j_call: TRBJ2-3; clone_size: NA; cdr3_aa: ASSQEGTFADTQY
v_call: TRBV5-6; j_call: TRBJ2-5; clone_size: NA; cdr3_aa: ASSLQLAGGETQY
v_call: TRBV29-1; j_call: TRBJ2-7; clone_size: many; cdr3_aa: SVDGGTPYEQY
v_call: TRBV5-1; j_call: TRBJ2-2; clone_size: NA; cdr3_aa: ASSSDRNTGELF
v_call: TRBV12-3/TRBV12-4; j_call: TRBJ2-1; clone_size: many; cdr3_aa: ASILGLADLYNEQF
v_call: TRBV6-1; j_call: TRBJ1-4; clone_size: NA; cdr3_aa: ASRPPGAENEKLF
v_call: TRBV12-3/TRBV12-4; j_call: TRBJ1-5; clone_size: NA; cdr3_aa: ASSLLNTGGGNQPQH
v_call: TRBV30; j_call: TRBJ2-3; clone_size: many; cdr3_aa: AWSWSEDTQY
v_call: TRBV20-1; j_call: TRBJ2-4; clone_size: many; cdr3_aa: SARADRGVLNIQY